The 18 T cell receptor beta chains in this list originate from one sample, sequenced in a study of CD8+CD57+ T cells in acquired aplastic anemia. All sequencing subjects had displayed CD8+CD57+ cell expansion on flow cytometry. Profiling that covered TCR beta VDJ and CDR3 relied on genomic DNA as its template. TCRdb ran MiXCR on the reads and lists one entry per CDR3 protein. The repertoire holds approximately 200,000 distinct CDR3 sequences, with approximately 51% as singletons. The sequenced material came from sorted CD4+, CD8+, or CD8+CD57+ T cells (not recorded which) from PBMCs. These receptors were collected from a human donor with aplastic anemia.

The DNA for the CDR3 is TGCAGTGCTAGACCAAGCGGGGGGGGAGGGAACGAGCAGTACTTC. Amino acid sequence: CSARPSGGGGNEQYF. This sequence joins TRBV20-1 and TRBJ2-7; 10 bases fit TRBD2. The junction had 9 bases not matched to a gene; V was cut back by 2 bases and J by 5 bases. Germline CDR1 is DFQATT and CDR2 is SNEGSKA (reference sequence). CDR3 size: 15 residues.

This clonotype was seen ten or more times. V and J are TRBV5-5 and TRBJ2-5, with 12 bases lining up with TRBD2. This CDR3 is built from 16 residues. The trim removed 2 bases at V and 3 bases at J, leaving 5 bases unmatched. Germline V gene lookup returns CDR1 SGHKS and CDR2 YYEKEE (reference sequence). This chain's CDR3 is CASSFGASGGEETQYF. The CDR3 DNA is TGTGCCAGCAGCTTTGGGGCTAGCGGGGGGGAAGAGACCCAGTACTTC.

This clonotype was detected ten times or more. This rearrangement joins TRBV7-2 to TRBJ1-1, with D possibly being TRBD1 (5 bases). There are 14 residues in the CDR3. CDR1 and CDR2 (germline): SGHTA, FQGNSA. V was shortened by 1 base and J by 6 bases, with 12 bases between the two germline ends. CDR3 in amino acids: CASSLVGLGAEAFF. The DNA of the CDR3 is TGTGCCAGCAGCTTAGTAGGGTTGGGGGCTGAAGCTTTCTTT.

The sample holds many counts of this clonotype. The V gene is TRBV5-1, the J gene TRBJ1-5; D gene unclear. V lost 2 bases to trimming and J lost 5 bases, with 2 bases between them. This CDR3 comprises 11 residues. CDR1 and CDR2 (germline): SGHRS, YFSETQ. The CDR3 region has the DNA TGCGCCAGCAGCTTTGATCAGCCCCAGCATTTT. Its translation: CASSFDQPQHF.

This clonotype was detected only a few times. This may be a read error, as it is one base from a much larger clone. The chain recombines TRBV9 with TRBJ2-1, with D tentatively TRBD2 (7 bases). Germline CDR1 and CDR2: SGDLS and YYNGEE. The CDR3 contains 15 residues. Trimming left V 0 bases short and J 13 bases short, with 20 bases between. The CDR3 bases are TGTGCCAGCAGCGTAGAGGGGGGGCCAGCTCAGCGACAGTTCTTC. It yields the protein CASSVEGGPAQRQFF.

At least ten counts were recorded for this clonotype. The V and J genes are TRBV6-1 and TRBJ2-7; D might be TRBD1 or TRBD2, each matching 5 bases. V was shortened by 1 base and J by 4 bases, with 11 bases between the two germline ends. The CDR3 length is 14 residues. Germline V CDR1 and CDR2: MNHNS, SASEGT. Here the CDR3 reads CASSEERDVYEQYF. The CDR3 bases are TGTGCCAGCAGTGAAGAACGGGACGTATACGAGCAGTACTTC.

This clonotype has at least ten counts. The rearrangement joins TRBV9 to TRBJ2-7; 7 bases align to TRBD1. The CDR3 is 15 residues long. V trimming: 3 bases; J trimming: 3 bases; junction bases outside the gene matches: 9. Germline V gene data show CDR1 as SGDLS and CDR2 as YYNGEE. CDR3 in DNA: TGTGCCAGCAGCGAAGGGACAGAAAACTACTACGAGCAGTACTTC. As protein: CASSEGTENYYEQYF.

This chain connects TRBV6-9 to TRBJ2-5; D remains unclear. The CDR3 runs 13 residues. Germline CDR1 is MNHGY and CDR2 is SVAAGI. V was pared by 4 bases and J by 9 bases, with 15 bases between. Here the CDR3 DNA reads TGTGCCAGCAGTTTTCGGGTTGATCAGCCCCAGTACTTC. This encodes CASSFRVDQPQYF.

The chain combines TRBV19 with TRBJ2-7; the match to TRBD1 covers 11 bases. Germline CDR1 is LNHDA and CDR2 is SQIVND (reference sequence). V was pared by 4 bases and J by 6 bases, with 11 bases of the junction left unmatched. The CDR3 has 16 residues. CDR3 nucleotide sequence: TGTGCCAGTAGTACTGGTTCGGGACAGGGGGGCGTCGAGCAGTACTTC. Translated: CASSTGSGQGGVEQYF.

The sample holds a few counts of this clonotype. This chain joins TRBV12-3 or TRBV12-4 and TRBJ2-2; 7 bases align to TRBD2. With V trimmed by 2 bases and J by 0 bases, 0 bases remained unmatched. CDR3 size: 15 residues. The CDR3 nucleotides are TGTGCCAGCAGTTTAAGCGGGGCGAACACCGGGGAGCTGTTTTTT. This gives the protein CASSLSGANTGELFF.

Written as DNA, the CDR3 is TGTGCCAGCAGTGTTTACAGGGGTGGGGGTGAAAAACTGTTTTTT. It is translated as CASSVYRGGGEKLFF. This sequence joins TRBV6-1 and TRBJ1-4; TRBD1 agrees at 7 bases. V was clipped by 4 bases and J by 7 bases; unmatched bases: 9. The CDR3 has 15 amino acids. The germline CDR1 and CDR2 sequences are MNHNS and SASEGT.

This clonotype has only a few counts. V gene TRBV6-2 or TRBV6-3 combines with J gene TRBJ2-2, with no clear D. CDR3 length: 11 amino acids. CDR1 MNHEY and CDR2 SVGEGT come from the germline V gene. Trimming took 7 bases from V and 5 from J, leaving 5 bases between them. In DNA, the CDR3 is TGTGCCAGCACCCGAACCGGGGAGCTGTTTTTT. Its protein is CASTRTGELFF.

The V and J genes are TRBV7-4 and TRBJ1-2; D unclear. This CDR3 spans 15 amino acids. Trimming took 2 bases from V and 0 from J, leaving 10 bases between them. Germline V gene sequence: CDR1 SGHVT, CDR2 SQSDAQ. The CDR3 DNA follows: TGTGCCAGCAGCTTACTGGGAACCACTAACTATGGCTACACCTTC. Translating it yields CASSLLGTTNYGYTF.

This chain uses TRBV25-1 with TRBJ2-3; 7 bases are shared with TRBD1. Germline CDR1 reads MGHDK; CDR2 reads SYGVNS. The CDR3 is 15 residues long. V lost 4 bases, J lost 2 bases, and 6 bases stayed unmatched. The CDR3, as DNA: TGTGCCAGCAGTGTGTCGCAGGGGGTCACAGATACGCAGTATTTT. Translated, it gives CASSVSQGVTDTQYF.

At least ten counts were recorded for this clonotype. The V call is TRBV19, the J call TRBJ2-1; D is perhaps TRBD2 (6 bases). The V gene's germline CDR1 is LNHDA and CDR2 SQIVND (reference sequence). The CDR3 totals 16 residues. V lost 4 bases and J 0 bases, leaving 13 bases between the germline ends. The CDR3 sequence: CASSTPGGRSYNEQFF. Written as DNA, the CDR3 is TGTGCCAGTAGTACCCCCGGGGGTCGCTCCTACAATGAGCAGTTCTTC. Based on the CDR3 plus reference TRBV19 and TRBJ2-1, the full variable domain is DGGITQSPKYLFRKEGQNVTLSCEQNLNHDAMYWYRQDPGQGLRLIYYSQIVNDFQKGDIAEGYSVSREKKESFPLTVTSAQKNPTAFYLCASSTPGGRSYNEQFFGPGTRLTVL.

This clonotype was observed many times. The chain recombines TRBV2 with TRBJ1-5, with a possible D match to TRBD1 (6 bases). Trimming took off 8 bases at V and 2 bases at J, with 16 bases between the two ends. The CDR3 spans 15 residues. CDR1 and CDR2 (germline): SNHLY, FYNNEI. CDR3 nucleotides: TGTGCCAGCCAACAGGGACGAGTCGGCAATCAGCCCCAGCATTTT. Amino acid sequence: CASQQGRVGNQPQHF. The variable domain in full, completed from reference TRBV2 and TRBJ1-5, reads EPEVTQTPSHQVTQMGQEVILRCVPISNHLYFYWYRQILGQKVEFLVSFYNNEISEKSEIFDDQFSVERPDGSNFTLKIRSTKLEDSAMYFCASQQGRVGNQPQHFGDGTRLSIL.

This chain uses TRBV20-1 with TRBJ1-2; D not resolved. The V end was cut by 6 bases, the J end by 8 bases, with 22 bases between. This CDR3 is built from 14 residues. Germline loops: CDR1 DFQATT, CDR2 SNEGSKA (reference sequence). This chain's CDR3 is CSALETSVALGYTF. The CDR3 coding sequence is TGCAGTGCCCTCGAGACGTCGGTAGCTTTAGGCTACACCTTC.

V usage is TRBV7-9 and J usage is TRBJ1-1, with TRBD1 matching over 8 bases. Germline trimming cut 4 bases from V and 6 bases from J; bases unmatched to any gene: 10. Germline V gene data show CDR1 as SEHNR and CDR2 as FQNEAQ (reference sequence). The CDR3 sequence is 15 residues long. CDR3 in DNA: TGTGCCAGCAGCTCAAGTGCAGGGGGCATCGCTGAAGCTTTCTTT. This gives the protein CASSSSAGGIAEAFF.